This T cell receptor (beta chain) was identified during a study of early T cells in non-severe SARS-CoV-2 infection. Study-wide context: Investigators sequenced bulk RNA drawn from unsorted whole blood, and chains remained unpaired.

From germline, CDR1 is MNHNS and CDR2 SASEGT. The CDR3 spans 13 residues. Trimming cost V 5 bases and J 3 bases, with 11 bases left between them. TCRdb recomputed calls from the 5' RACE reads with MiXCR, one row per CDR3 protein. Of 25,000 to 35,000 distinct CDR3 sequences listed, over 6.5% are singletons. This clonotype has a count of ten or more. This clonotype was obtained from an adult who was a healthcare worker with PCR-confirmed SARS-CoV-2 infection or an uninfected control (not recorded which). The sequenced material came from whole blood. V and J are TRBV6-1 and TRBJ2-7, with TRBD2 as a possible D gene (5 bases). The CDR3 reads CASSIQRDYEQYF. CDR3 DNA sequence: TGTGCCAGCAGTATCCAGAGGGACTACGAGCAGTACTTC.